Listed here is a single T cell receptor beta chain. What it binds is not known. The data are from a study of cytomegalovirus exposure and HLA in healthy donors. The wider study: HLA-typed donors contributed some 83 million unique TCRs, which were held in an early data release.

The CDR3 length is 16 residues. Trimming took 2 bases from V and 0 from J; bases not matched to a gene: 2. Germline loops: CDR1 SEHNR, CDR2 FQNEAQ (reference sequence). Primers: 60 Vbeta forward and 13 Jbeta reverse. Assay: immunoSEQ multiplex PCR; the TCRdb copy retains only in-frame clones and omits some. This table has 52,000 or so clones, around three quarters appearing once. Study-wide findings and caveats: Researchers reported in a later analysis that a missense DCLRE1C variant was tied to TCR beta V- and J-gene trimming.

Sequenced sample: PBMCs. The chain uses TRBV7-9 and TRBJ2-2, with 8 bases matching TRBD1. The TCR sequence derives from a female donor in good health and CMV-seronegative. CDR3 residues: CASSLPGQANTGELFF. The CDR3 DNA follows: TGTGCCAGCAGCTTACCGGGACAGGCGAACACCGGGGAGCTGTTTTTT. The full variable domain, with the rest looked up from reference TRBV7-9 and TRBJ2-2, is DTGVSQNPRHKITKRGQNVTFRCDPISEHNRLYWYRQTLGQGPEFLTYFQNEAQLEKSRLLSDRFSAERPKGSFSTLEIQRTEQGDSAMYLCASSLPGQANTGELFFGEGSRLTVL.